This T cell receptor (beta chain) was sequenced in a study of blood T cell repertoires in COVID-19. Study context: Samples came from the United States, Italy and Spain, spanning acute and convalescent COVID-19. The analysed material was cDNA or gDNA that came from T cells, B-cell-depleted T cells, or PBMCs.

Original processing notes: Amplification of reference gene primers provided the estimated nucleated cell counts. TCRdb's table, derived via immunoSEQ multiplex PCR, lists solely in-frame clones and lacks some. That table is the source of V, J and clone size, and D and trimming were worked out from the DNA. The table has 100,000 or so clones, roughly 85% seen once; the top ten hold 2% to 2.5%. The CDR3 runs 14 residues. Germline-derived CDR1 and CDR2 are MNHEY and SMNVEV (reference sequence). After removal of 5 bases from V and 0 bases from J, the junction contained 3 bases not matched to a gene. This clone was seen repeatedly, ten times or more. The sample has other DNA sequences that encode this CDR3 too.

V usage is TRBV27 and J usage is TRBJ2-7; 8 nucleotides agree with TRBD1. This TCR was recovered from a human donor in a cohort sampled during active COVID-19. The sample was peripheral blood. CDR3 sequence (DNA): TGTGCCAGCAGTAGGACAGGGAGCTCCTACGAGCAGTACTTC. Translation gives CASSRTGSSYEQYF.